This TCR beta chain was recorded in a study of T cell responses to AZD1222 COVID-19 vaccine. Findings of the study overall: The sample set comprised mostly white British donors with more females, and clonal diversity was possibly underestimated. Baseline seropositives among AZD1222 recipients totaled only six. The CD4 TCRs associated with vaccination extended across spike and predominated at 160-218 and 743-854.

On this clone: The antigen is not known.

The V gene's germline CDR1 is MDHEN and CDR2 SYDVKM. Losses at the gene ends were 8 bases for V and 4 bases for J; bases not matched to a gene: 2. There are 12 residues in the CDR3. TCRdb's copy holds only in-frame clones and misses some; the assay was immunoSEQ multiplex PCR. The sample lists more than 150,000 clones, 94% seen once, with roughly 10% in the top ten. Sample: peripheral blood, taken on day 0 of AZD1222 vaccination. The sequence came from an adult in good health. The chain combines TRBV28 with TRBJ1-2; 9 bases map to TRBD1. The CDR3 sequence: CASWDRAYGYTF. The CDR3 bases are TGTGCCAGCTGGGACAGGGCCTATGGCTACACCTTC.